These T cell receptor beta chains were read from a single sample in a study of T-cell reconstitution after alpha-beta-depleted transplantation in children. TCRdb processed the PCR reads anew with MiXCR; each CDR3 protein has one entry. The repertoire holds around 490,000 distinct CDR3 sequences, around 10% seen once, with roughly 15% in the top ten. Sequenced here: PBMCs, mostly from graft donor cells, sampled 180 days after TCRalphabeta/CD19-depleted stem cell transplant. The receptors shown here come from a female patient between 2 and 15 years old who had a stem cell transplant for aplastic anemia, so the T cells may come from the graft donor. Both conserved end residues are part of each CDR3. The D gene is left open where the match is weak. The size of a clone is reported for some rows only, either as once, few or many, or as a class for expanded clones.

>TRBJ2-1|TRBV6-5|TRBD2|NA|19
TGTGCCAGCAGTTACTCAAGACTTGGGGGCGGGAGGTCCTACAATGAGCAGTTCTTC
CASSYSRLGGGRSYNEQFF
>TRBJ1-1|TRBV19|NA|few|14
TGTGCCACCGCCTTAATGACAGGATCAACTGAAGCTTTCTTT
CATALMTGSTEAFF
>TRBJ2-1|TRBV7-2|TRBD1|few|14
TGTGCCGGATCGCGGACAGGGCCCTACAATGAGCAGTTCTTC
CAGSRTGPYNEQFF
>TRBJ2-3|TRBV24-1|NA|few|16
TGTGCCACCAGTGACCTGAGGCGGGGCGCAGGAGATACGCAGTATTTT
CATSDLRRGAGDTQYF
>TRBJ2-7|TRBV6-4|TRBD2|NA|15
TGTGCCAGCAGTATTTGGGGAGGGCCTGACTACGAGCAGTACTTC
CASSIWGGPDYEQYF
>TRBJ2-2|TRBV28|NA|few|17
TGTGCCAGCAGTGTCCTCTTTGGCGTGGGCAACACCGGGGAGCTGTTTTTT
CASSVLFGVGNTGELFF
>TRBJ2-1|TRBV29-1|TRBD2|many|15
TGCAGCGTTGCTTTCGGGACTAGCGCGTCCAATGAGCAGTTCTTC
CSVAFGTSASNEQFF
>TRBJ2-5|TRBV5-5|NA|few|14
TGTGCCAGCAGCTTGACGGACCGGGAAGAGACCCGGTACTTC
CASSLTDREETRYF
>TRBJ2-1|TRBV5-1|NA|few|15
TGCGCCAGCAGCGTTACTAGTGCAATACTCAATGAGCAGTTCTTC
CASSVTSAILNEQFF
>TRBJ2-3|TRBV12-3/TRBV12-4|TRBD2|many|15
TGTGCCAGCAGTTTAGTCGCGGGAGGCACAGATACGCAGTATTTT
CASSLVAGGTDTQYF
>TRBJ2-1|TRBV5-1|TRBD2|few|16
TGCGCCAGCCGGGGGACTAGCGAAAGCTCCTACAATGAGCAGTTCTTC
CASRGTSESSYNEQFF
>TRBJ1-1|TRBV30|NA|few|11
TGTGCCTGGAGTGTACTTGATGAAGCTTTCTTT
CAWSVLDEAFF
>TRBJ2-7|TRBV28|TRBD1|few|14
TGTGCCAGCAGGCGATGGACAGGGTCCTACGAGCAGTACTTC
CASRRWTGSYEQYF
>TRBJ2-1|TRBV20-1|TRBD2|few|17
TGCAGTGCACGGAGAGAGGGCGGACTAGCGGTTTACAATGAGCAGTTCTTC
CSARREGGLAVYNEQFF